This passage covers 4 T cell receptor beta chains from one sample sequenced in a study of blood T cell repertoires in COVID-19. Method: immunoSEQ multiplex PCR; TCRdb's copy keeps in-frame clones and lacks some. The sample has about 190,000 clones, over 75% seen once. Sequences were obtained from peripheral blood. The receptors shown here come from a woman in her sixties or seventies with acute or convalescent COVID-19.

The chain combines TRBV5-4 with TRBJ2-1, with unresolved D. Germline CDR1 and CDR2: SGHNT and YYREEE (reference sequence). The CDR3 spans 11 residues. With 0 bases removed from V and 15 bases from J, the gap between germline ends came to 10 bases. The CDR3 spells CASSLGHRRFF. For the CDR3, the DNA is TGTGCCAGCAGCTTGGGTCACCGTAGGTTCTTC.

A remark on this clone: The junction differs from germline at one of its ends, possibly a read error. V and J are TRBV7-3 and TRBJ1-5; 8 nucleotides align to TRBD1. Germline CDR1 is SGHTA and CDR2 is FQGTGA. This CDR3 is 14 amino acids long. The chain's CDR3 is CARRGLDRNQPQHF. The CDR3 region has the DNA TGTGCCCGCAGGGGGCTGGACCGAAATCAGCCCCAGCATTTT.

The chain links TRBV14 to TRBJ2-1, with a weak D call TRBD1 (6 bases). CDR3 length equals 18 residues. CDR1 is SGHDN, CDR2 FVKESK, per germline. V gave up 3 bases and J gave up 7 bases, with 25 bases separating them. The CDR3 region is CASSHESTGSIIWNEQFF. The CDR3 nucleotides read TGTGCCAGCAGCCATGAATCCACAGGGTCCATTATATGGAATGAGCAGTTCTTC. The variable domain in full, with the rest retrieved from reference TRBV14 and TRBJ2-1, is EAGVTQFPSHSVIEKGQTVTLRCDPISGHDNLYWYRRVMGKEIKFLLHFVKESKQDESGMPNNRFLAERTGGTYSTLKVQPAELEDSGVYFCASSHESTGSIIWNEQFFGPGTRLTVL.

V and J are TRBV19 and TRBJ1-4; the D gene is possibly TRBD1 (5 bases). This CDR3 has 17 amino acids. V shed 4 bases and J shed 0 bases, with 15 bases lying between them. CDR1 is LNHDA and CDR2 is SQIVND in the germline V gene (reference sequence). The CDR3 DNA reads as TGTGCCAGTAGTAACCGACAGATCTTAGCAACTAATGAAAAACTGTTTTTT. Translation: CASSNRQILATNEKLFF.